This T cell receptor beta chain is from a study of T-cell reconstitution after alpha-beta-depleted transplantation in children. Using unique molecular identifiers, the investigators prepared the TCRbeta library. A single record per CDR3 protein comes from TCRdb applying MiXCR to the PCR reads. The sample lists 190,000 or so distinct CDR3 sequences, just under 6.5% seen once, with 4.5% in the top ten. Notes on the study in general: For some patients, TCRbeta diversity was high at day 60 because of recipient T cells and thymic progenitors that survived. There were reportedly several hundred expanded graft clones from which alpha-beta T cells came about two months after transplant. Once a year had passed after transplant, T-cell counts and diversity came mostly from newly produced T cells.

Germline V gene lookup returns CDR1 SGHAT and CDR2 FQNNGV. Trimming left V 1 base short and J 3 bases short, with 15 bases between. This CDR3 region has 16 residues. Many counts were recorded for this clonotype. Its antigen is unidentified. The TCR was taken from a girl in the first two years of life with combined immunodeficiency, due to receive a stem cell transplant. The genes are TRBV11-2 and TRBJ1-2; perhaps TRBD1 as D (5 bases). Sequenced material: PBMCs, taken before TCRalphabeta/CD19-depleted stem cell transplant. The CDR3: CASSLAWGSGDYGYTF. In DNA form, the CDR3 reads TGTGCCAGCAGCTTAGCTTGGGGCAGCGGAGACTATGGCTACACCTTC.